This TCR beta chain was profiled in a study of cytomegalovirus exposure and HLA in healthy donors. Study results and limitations: Many donors carried some public TCRs, although rarity characterized most TCR sequences.

PCR employed 60 Vbeta and 13 Jbeta primers. Only in-frame clones appear in the TCRdb table, and some are missing; sequencing was by immunoSEQ multiplex PCR. The profile covers around 100,000 clones, with around 69% appearing a single time and under 20% taken by the ten largest. Points on this clone: Antigen unknown.

The germline CDR1 and CDR2 sequences are MDHEN and SYDVKM. V shed 4 bases and J 5 bases; nucleotides not matched to a gene: 8. The CDR3 contains 15 residues. This rearrangement joins TRBV28 to TRBJ2-7; TRBD1 matches 10 bases. The sequenced sample consisted of PBMCs. The TCR comes from a woman in her fifties or sixties in good health and CMV-seropositive. The CDR3 coding sequence is TGTGCCAGCAGTTCCCCCGGGACAGGGGACCACGAGCAGTACTTC. Translating gives CASSSPGTGDHEQYF.